A selection of T cell receptor beta chains follows, all from one sample in a study of T cell changes during pregnancy in multiple sclerosis. Profiled with immunoSEQ multiplex PCR; TCRdb holds only in-frame clones, not every one. The table has approximately 130,000 clones, around 95% seen once. This specimen consisted of peripheral blood, obtained after pregnancy. The receptor set was obtained from a female donor with multiple sclerosis, enrolled in a pregnancy study. Both conserved end residues are part of each CDR3. The D gene is left open where the match is weak.

cdr3_aa: CASSRGTGEQYF
cdr3_nt: TGTGCCAGCAGTCGGGGGACAGGCGAGCAGTACTTC
j_call: TRBJ2-7
d_call: TRBD1
v_call: TRBV6-6

cdr3_aa: CASSPYGGADEQFF
cdr3_nt: TGTGCCAGCAGCCCCTACGGGGGGGCTGATGAGCAGTTCTTC
j_call: TRBJ2-1
d_call: TRBD2
v_call: TRBV11-3

cdr3_aa: CASSLAGTGPYEQYF
cdr3_nt: TGCGCCAGCAGCTTGGCCGGGACAGGGCCCTACGAGCAGTACTTC
j_call: TRBJ2-7
d_call: TRBD1
v_call: TRBV5-1

cdr3_aa: CASSPIAGVTGELFF
cdr3_nt: TGTGCCAGCTCACCCATAGCGGGAGTTACCGGGGAGCTGTTTTTT
j_call: TRBJ2-2
d_call: TRBD2
v_call: TRBV18

cdr3_aa: CASSHGTGVMNTEAFF
cdr3_nt: TGCGCCAGCAGCCATGGGACAGGGGTAATGAACACTGAAGCTTTCTTT
j_call: TRBJ1-1
d_call: TRBD1
v_call: TRBV5-1

cdr3_aa: CASSPTDAAGAFF
cdr3_nt: TGTGCCAGCAGTCCGACAGACGCAGCCGGAGCTTTCTTT
j_call: TRBJ1-1
d_call: -
v_call: TRBV28

cdr3_aa: CASSLGAGANVLTF
cdr3_nt: TGTGCCAGCAGCTTAGGGGCAGGGGCCAACGTCCTGACTTTC
j_call: TRBJ2-6
d_call: -
v_call: TRBV27

cdr3_aa: CASSLVPGNYGYTF
cdr3_nt: TGTGCCAGCAGCTTAGTCCCAGGGAACTATGGCTACACCTTC
j_call: TRBJ1-2
d_call: -
v_call: TRBV7-3

cdr3_aa: CASSLAVRQETQYF
cdr3_nt: TGTGCCAGCAGCTTGGCCGTCAGACAAGAGACCCAGTACTTC
j_call: TRBJ2-5
d_call: -
v_call: TRBV5-4

cdr3_aa: CASSDAGAWFTDTQYF
cdr3_nt: TGTGCCAGCAGTGACGCGGGAGCCTGGTTCACAGATACGCAGTATTTT
j_call: TRBJ2-3
d_call: TRBD2
v_call: TRBV2

cdr3_aa: CASSILGGTTNYGYTF
cdr3_nt: TGTGCCAGTAGTATTCTCGGAGGGACGACAAACTATGGCTACACCTTC
j_call: TRBJ1-2
d_call: -
v_call: TRBV19

cdr3_aa: CASSKALSYRTGGVIITIYF
cdr3_nt: TGTGCCAGCAGCAAAGCCTTGTCTTATCGGACAGGGGGAGTTATTATCACCATATATTTT
j_call: TRBJ1-3
d_call: -
v_call: TRBV21-1

cdr3_aa: CAWSGTGTDYGYTF
cdr3_nt: TGTGCCTGGAGTGGGACAGGGACAGACTATGGCTACACCTTC
j_call: TRBJ1-2
d_call: TRBD1
v_call: TRBV30

cdr3_aa: CASSQVAVTEAFF
cdr3_nt: TGTGCCAGCAGCCAAGTTGCGGTCACTGAAGCTTTCTTT
j_call: TRBJ1-1
d_call: -
v_call: TRBV4-2

cdr3_aa: CASSYGFEQFF
cdr3_nt: TGTGCCAGCAGTTACGGGTTTGAGCAGTTCTTC
j_call: TRBJ2-1
d_call: -
v_call: TRBV6-1

cdr3_aa: CASSIKGLAGSMYF
cdr3_nt: TGTGCCAGTAGTATTAAAGGACTAGCGGGATCAATGTACTTC
j_call: TRBJ2-7
d_call: TRBD2
v_call: TRBV19

cdr3_aa: CASSPGRGIPTDTQYF
cdr3_nt: TGCGCCAGCAGTCCGGGGCGGGGAATTCCCACAGATACGCAGTATTTT
j_call: TRBJ2-3
d_call: -
v_call: TRBV5-1

cdr3_aa: CASRPLGGPSNEQFF
cdr3_nt: TGTGCCAGCAGACCCCTCGGGGGACCCTCCAATGAGCAGTTCTTC
j_call: TRBJ2-1
d_call: -
v_call: TRBV27

cdr3_aa: CASSIRDRAVGYTEAFF
cdr3_nt: TGTGCCAGCAGCATCCGGGACAGGGCAGTCGGATACACTGAAGCTTTCTTT
j_call: TRBJ1-1
d_call: TRBD1
v_call: TRBV7-8

cdr3_aa: CASSPGFVIANTGELFF
cdr3_nt: TGTGCCAGTAGCCCAGGGTTCGTCATCGCGAACACCGGGGAGCTGTTTTTT
j_call: TRBJ2-2
d_call: -
v_call: TRBV19

cdr3_aa: CASSFTQGHSLSYEQYF
cdr3_nt: TGTGCCAGCAGCTTCACACAGGGGCACTCCCTCTCCTACGAGCAGTACTTC
j_call: TRBJ2-7
d_call: TRBD1
v_call: TRBV7-9

cdr3_aa: CASSQDGRGPNEKLFF
cdr3_nt: TGTGCCAGCAGCCAAGATGGAAGGGGGCCGAATGAAAAACTGTTTTTT
j_call: TRBJ1-4
d_call: TRBD1
v_call: TRBV4-2

cdr3_aa: CASSLFPGFLYGYTF
cdr3_nt: TGTGCCAGCAGTTTATTCCCAGGGTTCCTCTATGGCTACACCTTC
j_call: TRBJ1-2
d_call: -
v_call: TRBV27

cdr3_aa: CASSAVGGSPQETQYF
cdr3_nt: TGTGCCAGCAGTGCGGTGGGGGGGAGCCCTCAAGAGACCCAGTACTTC
j_call: TRBJ2-5
d_call: TRBD2
v_call: TRBV2

cdr3_aa: CASSIGTGEFYEQFF
cdr3_nt: TGTGCCAGTAGTATAGGGACAGGGGAATTTTATGAGCAGTTCTTC
j_call: TRBJ2-1
d_call: TRBD1
v_call: TRBV19